This T cell receptor beta chain was obtained from a study of blood T cell repertoires in COVID-19. As for the study in general: Acute and convalescent COVID-19 specimens originated in the United States, Italy and Spain.

The CDR3 has 14 amino acids. Trimming cost V 6 bases and J 0 bases; bases outside gene matches: 4. Germline V CDR1 and CDR2: MNHEY, SVGEGT. Original data processing: It was from reference gene primer amplification that nucleated cell counts were estimated. The assay was immunoSEQ multiplex PCR, and TCRdb's table has in-frame clones only and misses some. The DNA was the basis for D and trimming; V, J and clone size are from that table. Here the sample spans over 95,000 clones, 85% being singletons. Sequencing input: peripheral blood. The source is a human donor in a cohort sampled during active COVID-19. This chain connects TRBV6-2 or TRBV6-3 to TRBJ1-1; 7 bases agree with TRBD1. The DNA of the CDR3 is TGTGCCAGCAGCGAAGGGGGCTTGAACACTGAAGCTTTCTTT. As protein: CASSEGGLNTEAFF.